This TCR beta chain originates from a study of T cell responses to AZD1222 COVID-19 vaccine. General study points: Among those given AZD1222, only 6 or 7 were seropositive at baseline. Clonal diversity was possibly underestimated, and the donors were mostly white British, with more females. Spike was spanned by vaccine-associated CD4 TCRs, which were dominant at 160-218 and 743-854. There were repertoire samples only from the period after the peak T cell response.

With respect to this clone: The antigen is unknown.

Profiled with immunoSEQ multiplex PCR; TCRdb holds only in-frame clones, not every one. The sample shows around 140,000 clones, about 82% of them seen only once. Germline-derived CDR1 and CDR2 are MNHEY and SMNVEV (reference sequence). Germline trimming cut 5 bases from V and 4 bases from J; bases unmatched to any gene: 15. The CDR3 totals 17 residues. The chain couples TRBV27 to TRBJ2-5, with TRBD1 matching 8 bases. This sequence was found in an adult who received the MenACWY meningococcal vaccine as a control. The sample was peripheral blood, taken 28 days after the second dose of the MenACWY control vaccine. The DNA for the CDR3 is TGTGCCAGCAGTCAGTTTCCCGGGACAGGCACCCCAGAGACCCAGTACTTC. This codes for CASSQFPGTGTPETQYF.